This T cell receptor beta chain was sequenced for a study of regulatory T cells. V dropped 6 bases and J dropped 5 bases, with 14 bases sitting between them. Per the germline V gene, CDR1 is ENHRY and CDR2 is SYGVKD. CDR3 length: 13 residues. Primers: 52 TRBV forward and 13 TRBJ reverse. Here immunoSEQ multiplex PCR was the method, and the copy in TCRdb shows in-frame clones only, minus some. The data contain over 30,000 clones, approximately 93% of them singletons. Notes on the study in general: Hydrophobic residues at CDR3 positions 6 and 7 were enriched in conventional CD4+ T cells of CD3G-deficient patients.

This clone was observed once. The antigen remains unidentified. The chain employs TRBV10-3 and TRBJ2-7; either TRBD1 or TRBD2 may fit D (5 bases each). Source material: conventional CD4+ T cells sorted from blood. The receptor was isolated from a child aged 2-15 years with CD3G deficiency. The CDR3 loop reads CAIRGQGDNEQYF. In DNA, the CDR3 is TGTGCCATCAGGGGGCAGGGAGACAACGAGCAGTACTTC.